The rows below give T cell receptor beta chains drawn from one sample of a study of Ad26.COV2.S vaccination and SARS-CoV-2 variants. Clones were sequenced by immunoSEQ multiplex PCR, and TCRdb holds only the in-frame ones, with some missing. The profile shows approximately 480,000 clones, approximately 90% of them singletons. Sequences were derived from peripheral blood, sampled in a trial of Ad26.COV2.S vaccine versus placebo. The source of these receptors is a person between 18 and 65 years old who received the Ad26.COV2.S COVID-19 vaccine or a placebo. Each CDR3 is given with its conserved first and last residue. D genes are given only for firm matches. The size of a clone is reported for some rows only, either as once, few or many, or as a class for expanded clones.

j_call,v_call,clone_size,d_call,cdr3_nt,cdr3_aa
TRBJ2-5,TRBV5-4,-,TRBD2,TGTGCCAGCAGCCCCGGACTAGCGGGGTGGGGTGGGGAGACCCAGTACTTC,CASSPGLAGWGGETQYF
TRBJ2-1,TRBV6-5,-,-,TGTGCCAGCAGGAGAACCCAGAGCTCCTACAATGAGCAGTTCTTC,CASRRTQSSYNEQFF
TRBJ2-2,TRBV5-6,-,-,TGTGCCAGCAGCTTAGGGTGGGAAGGGCCGGTGACCGGGGAGCTGTTTTTT,CASSLGWEGPVTGELFF
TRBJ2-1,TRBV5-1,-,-,TGCGCCAGCAGCAGGGGTCTCAATGAGCAGTTCTTC,CASSRGLNEQFF
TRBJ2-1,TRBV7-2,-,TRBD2,TGTGCCAGCAGCCGTCTAGCGGGAGGGCCCCAGCAGTTCTTC,CASSRLAGGPQQFF
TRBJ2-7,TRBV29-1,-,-,TGCAGCGTTCGGAGGGACACAAACTACGAGCAGTACTTC,CSVRRDTNYEQYF
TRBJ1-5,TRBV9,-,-,TGTGCCAGCAGCGTAGCTGGGCATCCCTCCCAGCCCCAGCATTTT,CASSVAGHPSQPQHF
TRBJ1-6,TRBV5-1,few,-,TGCGCCAGCAGCCCAGGGATCAATAATTCACCCCTCCACTTT,CASSPGINNSPLHF
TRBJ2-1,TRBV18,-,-,TGTGCCAGCTCACCGGAGGACATCAACTACAATGAGCAGTTCTTC,CASSPEDINYNEQFF
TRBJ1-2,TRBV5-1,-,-,TGCGCCAGTGACTTCAGGCTTAATAACTATGGCTACACCTTC,CASDFRLNNYGYTF
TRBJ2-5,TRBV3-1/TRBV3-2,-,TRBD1,TGTGCCAGCAGCCAAGTCCACGGAGGACAGGGGGTAACGCGGGAGACCCAGTACTTC,CASSQVHGGQGVTRETQYF